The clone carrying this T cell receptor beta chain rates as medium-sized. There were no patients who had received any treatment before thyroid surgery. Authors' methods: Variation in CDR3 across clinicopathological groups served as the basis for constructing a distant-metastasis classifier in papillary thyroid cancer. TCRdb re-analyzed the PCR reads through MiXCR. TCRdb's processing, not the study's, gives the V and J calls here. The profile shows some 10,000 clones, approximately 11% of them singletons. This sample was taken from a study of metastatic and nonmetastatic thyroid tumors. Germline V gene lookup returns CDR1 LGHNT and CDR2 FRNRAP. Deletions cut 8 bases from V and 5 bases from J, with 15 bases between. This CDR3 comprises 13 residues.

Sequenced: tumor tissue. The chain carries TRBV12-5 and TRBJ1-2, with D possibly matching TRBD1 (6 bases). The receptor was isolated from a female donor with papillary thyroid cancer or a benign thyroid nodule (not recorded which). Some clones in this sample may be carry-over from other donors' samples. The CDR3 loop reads CASSQQGRYGYTF. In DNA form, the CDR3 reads TGTGCTAGTTCCCAACAGGGAAGGTATGGCTACACCTTC.